This TCR beta chain was profiled in a study of patients and donors after allogeneic stem cell transplantation. MiXCR, run by TCRdb on the RT-PCR reads, gives a single entry per CDR3 protein. The sample has about 90,000 distinct CDR3 sequences, around 48% seen once. This CDR3 spans 13 amino acids. In germline, CDR1 is DFQATT, CDR2 SNEGSKA (reference sequence). V lost 3 bases, J lost 4 bases, and 9 bases lay in between. The origin of this receptor is a human donor who was either an allogeneic HSCT recipient or a stem cell or donor lymphocyte infusion donor (not recorded which). It is not recorded whose cells these are; they may come from a transplant donor. The chain combines TRBV20-1 with TRBJ1-4; D unclear. The sample consisted of blood, either unsorted or a sorted T cell fraction (not recorded which). In nucleotides, the CDR3 is TGCAGTGCTAGGCGGCGGGTTAATGAAAAACTGTTTTTT. Translation gives CSARRRVNEKLFF.